This T cell receptor beta chain was sequenced in a study of blood T cell repertoires in COVID-19. Overall study context: Samples of COVID-19 (acute and convalescent) were obtained from the United States, Italy and Spain. Sources were T cells, B-cell-depleted T cells, or PBMCs; the material itself was cDNA or gDNA.

Germline V gene lookup returns CDR1 SNHLY and CDR2 FYNNEI. The J segment lost 7 bases and the V segment lost 9 bases, leaving 8 bases of the junction unmatched. The CDR3 is 13 residues long. Original data processing: Amplifying reference gene primers gave estimates of nucleated cell counts. Sequencing was performed with immunoSEQ multiplex PCR; in TCRdb, only in-frame clones are kept and a portion is missing. D and trimming come from the DNA, and the V and J calls and clone size come from that table. The sample has about 83,000 clones; about 86% are singletons. The sample holds a few counts of this clone.

The rearrangement uses TRBV2 and TRBJ2-1; 8 bases fit TRBD1. This clonotype was sampled from a woman aged 80 or over in a cohort sampled during active or convalescent COVID-19. The specimen sequenced was peripheral blood. This CDR3 reads CASRDRRQNEQFF. The CDR3 nucleotides read TGTGCCAGTCGGGACAGGCGGCAAAATGAGCAGTTCTTC.